The entry below gives a single T cell receptor (beta chain) sequence along with its context. The data were taken from a study of blood T cell repertoires in COVID-19. Sequencing was performed with immunoSEQ multiplex PCR; in TCRdb, only in-frame clones are kept and a portion is missing. The sample contains some 55,000 clones, around 83% of which appear only once. Germline loops: CDR1 SNHLY, CDR2 FYNNEI. V shed 7 bases and J 7 bases; nucleotides not matched to a gene: 5. This CDR3 is 14 amino acids long. The sequenced sample was peripheral blood. This chain joins TRBV2 and TRBJ1-6, with 9 bases matching TRBD1. The TCR originated in a woman aged 55-70 years with acute or convalescent COVID-19. In DNA form, the CDR3 reads TGTGCCAGCACACGGACAGGGGTGAATTCACCCCTCCACTTT. Translating gives CASTRTGVNSPLHF.